This T cell receptor (beta chain) appears in the sequencing data of a study of monozygotic twins with inflammatory bowel disease (dated 2019 in TCRdb). Background for the entire study: In total, approximately 28 monozygotic twin pairs made up the full study: 19 Danish pairs, all IBD-discordant, plus nine German pairs, of which four were IBD-concordant and five were IBD-discordant. Each individual had, on average, about 151 000 unique TCRalpha sequences and 181 000 unique TCRbeta sequences available for analysis. The search for disease-associated traits relied mainly on comparing, within discordant pairs, IBD patients with their genetically identical healthy co-twins. Broad study findings and their caveats: Background noise and inter-individual variability may have been introduced into the repertoires by the differing immunosuppressive treatments among patients. The results gave no support for a single strong signal or clonotype linked to IBD. The analysis was unable to tell apart different T cell subtypes. Repertoire similarity did not differ between concordant and discordant twins, possibly due to limited statistical power. IBD patients shared fewer clonotypes with other individuals than healthy twins did, most markedly in patients showing signs of disease activity. Measured by the inverse Simpson index, TCRbeta repertoire diversity was lower in IBD patients than in their healthy co-twins.

The method was 5' RACE. The input for every TCR library was 3,500 to 4,500 ng of total RNA. For each sample, cDNA was synthesized in eight separate reactions using SMARTScribe reverse transcriptase. During cDNA synthesis, unique molecular identifiers containing a 6-nucleotide sample barcode were introduced by template switching. Two nested PCRs of about 15 and 9 cycles amplified the TCRalpha and TCRbeta cDNA, and bead purification followed each PCR. Before amplification, cDNA was treated with uracil DNA-glycosylase and purified using the QIAquick PCR purification kit. The second PCR added Illumina TruSeq-compatible adapters along with sample-specific barcodes. Library quality and concentration were assessed using TapeStation and Qubit, and about 5 ng of each library was pooled. The pooled libraries were sequenced with 2 x 100 bp reads and custom sequencing primers on an Illumina HiSeq2500 single-index Rapid Run. The published analysis was carried out like this. MiGEC version 1.2.6 was used for UMI-based consensus assembly, which corrected PCR and sequencing errors. MiXCR version 2.1.1 was used for V(D)J alignment, clonotype assembly and CDR3 extraction. Gene usage, clonotype sharing and MAIT/NKT TCR abundance were normalised by analysing the top 1000, 10 000 and 20 000 clonotypes per sample. After downsampling to 27 000 UMIs, diversity was calculated as the inverse Simpson index using the vegan R package. Paired Mann-Whitney U tests on discordant twin pairs were used, with Benjamini-Hochberg multiple-testing correction. Reprocessed by TCRdb, the reads give a single entry per CDR3 protein sequence, without DNA. The V and J calls here are based on TCRdb, not the publication. The table for this sample shows approximately 420,000 distinct CDR3 sequences. The top ten hold about 2.3% of the sample.

From each donor, a roughly 2.7 ml peripheral blood sample was collected into PAXgene tubes and kept at -80 degrees C. Without T cell sorting, total RNA was isolated from whole blood using the PAXgene blood miRNA kit on an automated QIAcube. Peripheral blood from monozygotic twin pairs who were concordant or discordant for inflammatory bowel disease underwent deep TCRalpha and TCRbeta repertoire profiling using unique molecular barcoding. For every twin pair, smoking habits were documented, and each individual was categorised as a current, former or never smoker. CDR1 and CDR2 were assigned from the germline V gene as MGHRA and YSYEKL. From the cysteine up to the phenylalanine, the CDR3 has a length of 15 residues. DNA is not recorded here. In regard to this clonotype: Which antigen it targets is not known.

The source material was blood. The clonotype originates from a human donor with ulcerative colitis or Crohn's disease, or a healthy co-twin of an affected twin (not recorded which). The sequence links TRBV4-1 to TRBJ2-7. Here the CDR3 is given as CASSQAADSTYEQYF.